The rows below give T cell receptor beta chains drawn from one sample of a study of blood T cell repertoires in COVID-19. Method: immunoSEQ multiplex PCR; TCRdb's copy keeps in-frame clones and lacks some. The sample has 150,000 or so clones; roughly four fifths are singletons. The sequencing input was peripheral blood. The origin of the receptors is a woman older than 75 with acute or convalescent COVID-19. Both conserved end residues are part of each CDR3. The D gene is left open where the match is weak. Clone sizes are given selectively: once, few, many, or a class where the clone is expanded.

abundance	v_gene	d_gene	j_gene	CDR3nt	CDR3aa
.	TRBV28	.	TRBJ2-1	TGTGCCAGCAGTTCCCCGACTAGTCATCGTGAGCAGTTCTTC	CASSSPTSHREQFF
.	TRBV15	.	TRBJ2-1	TGTGCCACCAGCAGAGATCAGAGGCCGGAGAATGAGCAGTTCTTC	CATSRDQRPENEQFF
.	TRBV10-3	TRBD2	TRBJ2-7	TGTGCCATCAGTGATCTGCGGGGGGAAACCTACGAGCAGTACTTC	CAISDLRGETYEQYF
.	TRBV9	TRBD2	TRBJ2-7	TGTGCCAGCAGCGCGACTAGCGGGGGTGTGTACGAGCAGTACTTC	CASSATSGGVYEQYF
.	TRBV3-1/TRBV3-2	TRBD2	TRBJ2-1	TGTGCCAGCAGCCTCAAAGGCCTTGGCGGGAGTTGGTCCTACAATGAGCAGTTCTTC	CASSLKGLGGSWSYNEQFF
few	TRBV6-5	TRBD1	TRBJ1-3	TGTGCCAGCAGCCTCGACAGGGGCAGAAACACCATATATTTT	CASSLDRGRNTIYF
.	TRBV10-3	TRBD1	TRBJ2-2	TGTGCCATCAGTGGTAGACAGGGGGCTTACGGGGAGCTGTTTTTT	CAISGRQGAYGELFF
.	TRBV10-1	TRBD2	TRBJ2-5	TGCGCCAGCAGCCGATATCCTAGCGGGAGGAAAGGAGAGACCCAGTACTTC	CASSRYPSGRKGETQYF
.	TRBV5-6	TRBD1	TRBJ1-1	TGTGCCAGCAGCTCAGGGTTAATCATGGACAGGGTGAACACTGAAGCTTTCTTT	CASSSGLIMDRVNTEAFF
.	TRBV19	TRBD1	TRBJ1-1	TGTGCCAGTAGTCTCCGGGACAGGGGGCTCTACACTGAAGCTTTCTTT	CASSLRDRGLYTEAFF
.	TRBV27	.	TRBJ2-7	TGTGCCAGCAGTCACCAAGACAGCTTCTCCTACGAGCAGTACTTC	CASSHQDSFSYEQYF
once	TRBV3-1/TRBV3-2	.	TRBJ1-2	TGTGCCAGCCGCCCCACAGGATCCGGCTATGGCTACACCTTC	CASRPTGSGYGYTF
.	TRBV11-1	TRBD2	TRBJ2-1	TGTGCCAGCAGCCGGGAGGGACTTTACAATGAGCAGTTCTTC	CASSREGLYNEQFF
.	TRBV28	TRBD2	TRBJ2-1	TGTGCCAGCCAGTGGGCCAGCGGGAGGGTACCTGAGCAGTTCTTC	CASQWASGRVPEQFF
once	TRBV6-1	.	TRBJ1-2	TGTGCCAGCAGTGAAAGGGGCAGCTATGGCTACACCTTC	CASSERGSYGYTF
.	TRBV4-2	TRBD2	TRBJ2-1	TGTGCCAGCAGCCAAGGGGACTATGGCGGGGGGTTTGATGAGCAGTTCTTC	CASSQGDYGGGFDEQFF
.	TRBV28	TRBD1	TRBJ1-1	TGTGCCAGCAGTAGAGGGGGCATGAACACTGAAGCTTTCTTT	CASSRGGMNTEAFF
.	TRBV11-2	TRBD2	TRBJ2-5	TGTGCCAGCAGCGCCCGGACTAGCGGGAGGGGAGAGACCCAGTACTTC	CASSARTSGRGETQYF
.	TRBV6-5	TRBD1	TRBJ1-1	TGTGCCAGCAGAAACGCAGGGGGTACTGAAGCTTTCTTT	CASRNAGGTEAFF
few	TRBV30	TRBD2	TRBJ2-3	TGTGCCAGGTCTAGCGGGCCTAGCACAGATACGCAGTATTTT	CARSSGPSTDTQYF
.	TRBV28	.	TRBJ2-2	TGTGCCAGCCTTGGGAGCTGGGCCACCGGGGAGCTGTTTTTT	CASLGSWATGELFF
.	TRBV5-1	.	TRBJ1-2	TGCGCCAGCAGCTTGGAGCAGGGGAACTATGGCTACACCTTC	CASSLEQGNYGYTF